Shown below are 14 T cell receptor beta chains from a single sample sequenced in a study of vaccination effects on CD4 cells after COVID-19. No antigen has been identified for these receptors. Ahead of sequencing, the ViraFEST assay grew antigen-specific CD4+ T cells using viral peptide pools. The culture ran for roughly ten days before CD4+ T cells were isolated. Confirmation by PCR established that the person had SARS-CoV-2 infection between March and December 2020. Generated by immunoSEQ multiplex PCR, the TCRdb table keeps only in-frame clones and is missing some. This sample has approximately 20,000 clones; around 70% occur once, and the top ten carry around a sixth. Sequences were derived from CD4+ T cells from PBMCs cultured with SARS-CoV-2 spike peptides, sampled before COVID-19 vaccination. Every receptor here comes from a human donor who had a prior SARS-CoV-2 infection.

This rearrangement joins TRBV4-3 to TRBJ2-7; D is undetermined. Germline V gene lookup returns CDR1 LGHNA and CDR2 YSLEER. The germline V and J ends were trimmed by 0 bases and 4 bases, with 16 bases remaining between them. CDR3 size: 16 residues. CDR3: CASSQEGFTDRYEQYF. CDR3 in DNA: TGCGCCAGCAGCCAAGAAGGATTTACAGATCGATACGAGCAGTACTTC.

The rearrangement links TRBV29-1 to TRBJ1-6; 12 bases align to TRBD1. Germline V gene sequence: CDR1 SQVTM, CDR2 ANQGSEA. The CDR3 is made up of 14 amino acids. Trimming at V came to 7 bases and at J to 6 bases, leaving 4 bases not matched to a gene. CDR3 protein: CSGRDRGPNSPLHF. The CDR3 bases are TGCAGCGGCCGGGACAGGGGGCCTAATTCACCCCTCCACTTT.

This clone was detected a few times. This rearrangement joins TRBV27 to TRBJ2-1; 8 bases fit TRBD2. V shed 4 bases and J 0 bases; nucleotides not matched to a gene: 5. The CDR3 loop spans 16 amino acids. CDR1 and CDR2 from the germline V gene are MNHEY and SMNVEV (reference sequence). The CDR3 coding sequence is TGTGCCAGCAGTTCGTTAGCGGGAAGCTCCTACAATGAGCAGTTCTTC. Its protein is CASSSLAGSSYNEQFF.

This chain connects TRBV9 to TRBJ2-7; TRBD2 matches 11 bases. Germline loops: CDR1 SGDLS, CDR2 YYNGEE. This CDR3 is built from 16 residues. The V segment lost 0 bases and the J segment 4 bases; nucleotides outside the gene matches: 6. The CDR3 DNA follows: TGTGCCAGCAGCGTAGGACTAGCGGGGAAAACTTACGAGCAGTACTTC. As protein: CASSVGLAGKTYEQYF.

The chain carries TRBV13 and TRBJ2-3, with a weak D call TRBD2 (6 bases). The CDR3 is 16 residues long. V lost 4 bases and J lost 6, with 20 bases in between. CDR1 PRHDT and CDR2 FYEKMQ come from the germline V gene (reference sequence). Here the CDR3 reads CASSSSFSGDGDTQYF. The CDR3 nucleotides are TGTGCCAGCAGCTCCTCTTTTTCGGGGGATGGCGATACGCAGTATTTT.

The chain is built from TRBV7-2 and TRBJ1-3; D is unclear. Germline V gene data show CDR1 as SGHTA and CDR2 as FQGNSA. The ends were cut back, 3 bases at V and 1 base at J, with 4 bases in the middle. The CDR3 consists of 13 residues. In DNA, the CDR3 is TGTGCCAGCAGCTTCCTGTCTGGAAACACCATATATTTT. It codes for CASSFLSGNTIYF.

The chain recombines TRBV11-3 with TRBJ2-7, with 11 bases lining up with TRBD2. The CDR3 length is 15 residues. With V trimmed by 4 bases and J by 4 bases, 6 bases remained unmatched. Per germline, CDR1 SGHNT and CDR2 YENEEA. The CDR3 loop is CASSSRLAGTYEQYF. CDR3 DNA: TGTGCCAGCAGCTCTCGACTAGCGGGAACGTACGAGCAGTACTTC.

This clone came up once. The chain employs TRBV12-3 or TRBV12-4 and TRBJ1-2; the D is unclear. The CDR3 length is 12 residues. The V end was cut by 1 base, the J end by 7 bases, with 7 bases between. CDR3 loop: CASSLGSGGYTF. CDR3 nucleotide sequence: TGTGCCAGCAGTTTAGGTAGTGGTGGCTACACCTTC.

The V and J genes are TRBV6-5 and TRBJ1-4; TRBD1 aligns across 8 bases. Unmatched junction bases numbered 11, after V lost 10 bases and J lost 4 bases. CDR3 length equals 15 residues. The V gene's germline CDR1 is MNHEY and CDR2 SVGAGI. The CDR3, as DNA: TGTGCCACACTACGGACAGGGAACCTTAATGAAAAACTGTTTTTT. Translation gives CATLRTGNLNEKLFF.

The sample holds one count of this clone. The rearrangement links TRBV15 to TRBJ2-2; 7 bases map to TRBD2. The CDR3 is 16 amino acids. Germline CDR1 reads LNHNV; CDR2 reads YYDKDF (reference sequence). With V trimmed by 1 base and J by 2 bases, 4 bases remained unmatched. Written as DNA, the CDR3 is TGTGCCACCAGCAGAGGACTAGCCCTTAACACCGGGGAGCTGTTTTTT. It encodes CATSRGLALNTGELFF.

This clone has just one count. The rearrangement joins TRBV2 to TRBJ1-1; no clear D gene. Per germline, CDR1 SNHLY and CDR2 FYNNEI. CDR3 length: 15 residues. V gave up 1 base and J gave up 4 bases, with 13 bases separating them. This CDR3 reads CASSEGQSAGTEAFF. Written as DNA, the CDR3 is TGTGCCAGCAGTGAAGGCCAGAGCGCTGGCACTGAAGCTTTCTTT.

V and J are TRBV9 and TRBJ2-3; perhaps TRBD2 as D (5 bases). CDR1 SGDLS and CDR2 YYNGEE come from the germline V gene. V was clipped by 4 bases and J by 0 bases, with 9 bases between them. This CDR3 comprises 14 residues. CDR3 protein: CASSPEVSTDTQYF. The CDR3, as DNA: TGTGCCAGCAGCCCGGAGGTGAGCACAGATACGCAGTATTTT.

CDR3 bases: TGCGCCAGCAGCTTGGTCGGGACACCCACAGATACGCAGTATTTT. It encodes CASSLVGTPTDTQYF. This chain uses TRBV5-1 with TRBJ2-3; D might be TRBD1 (6 bases). V shed 0 bases and J shed 2 bases, with 10 bases lying between them. The CDR3 loop spans 15 amino acids. Germline CDR1 and CDR2: SGHRS and YFSETQ.

The chain combines TRBV5-5 with TRBJ2-3; D unclear. V dropped 0 bases and J dropped 8 bases, with 13 bases sitting between them. Germline V gives CDR1 SGHKS, CDR2 YYEKEE (reference sequence). The CDR3 sequence is 14 residues long. CDR3 sequence: CASSLGVARSTQYF. CDR3 sequence (DNA): TGTGCCAGCAGCTTGGGGGTGGCGAGGAGTACGCAGTATTTT. Full variable domain (outside the CDR3, taken from reference TRBV5-5 and TRBJ2-3): DAGVTQSPTHLIKTRGQQVTLRCSPISGHKSVSWYQQVLGQGPQFIFQYYEKEERGRGNFPDRFSARQFPNYSSELNVNALLLGDSALYLCASSLGVARSTQYFGPGTRLTVL.